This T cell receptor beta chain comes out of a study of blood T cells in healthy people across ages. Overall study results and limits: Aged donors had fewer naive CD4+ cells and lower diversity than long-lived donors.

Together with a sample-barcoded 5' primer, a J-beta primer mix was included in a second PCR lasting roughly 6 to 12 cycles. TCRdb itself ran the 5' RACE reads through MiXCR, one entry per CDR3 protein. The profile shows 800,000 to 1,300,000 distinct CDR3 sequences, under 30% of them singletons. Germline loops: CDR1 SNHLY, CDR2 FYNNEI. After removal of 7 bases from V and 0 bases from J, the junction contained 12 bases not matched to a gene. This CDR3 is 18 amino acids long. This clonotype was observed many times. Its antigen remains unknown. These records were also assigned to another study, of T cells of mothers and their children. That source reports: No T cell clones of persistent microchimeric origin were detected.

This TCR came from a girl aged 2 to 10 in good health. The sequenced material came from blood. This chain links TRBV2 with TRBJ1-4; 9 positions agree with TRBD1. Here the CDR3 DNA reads TGTGCCAGCACTGAGATCGGACAGGGGCTTGCAACTAATGAAAAACTGTTTTTT. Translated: CASTEIGQGLATNEKLFF. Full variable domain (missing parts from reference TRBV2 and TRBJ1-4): EPEVTQTPSHQVTQMGQEVILRCVPISNHLYFYWYRQILGQKVEFLVSFYNNEISEKSEIFDDQFSVERPDGSNFTLKIRSTKLEDSAMYFCASTEIGQGLATNEKLFFGSGTQLSVL.